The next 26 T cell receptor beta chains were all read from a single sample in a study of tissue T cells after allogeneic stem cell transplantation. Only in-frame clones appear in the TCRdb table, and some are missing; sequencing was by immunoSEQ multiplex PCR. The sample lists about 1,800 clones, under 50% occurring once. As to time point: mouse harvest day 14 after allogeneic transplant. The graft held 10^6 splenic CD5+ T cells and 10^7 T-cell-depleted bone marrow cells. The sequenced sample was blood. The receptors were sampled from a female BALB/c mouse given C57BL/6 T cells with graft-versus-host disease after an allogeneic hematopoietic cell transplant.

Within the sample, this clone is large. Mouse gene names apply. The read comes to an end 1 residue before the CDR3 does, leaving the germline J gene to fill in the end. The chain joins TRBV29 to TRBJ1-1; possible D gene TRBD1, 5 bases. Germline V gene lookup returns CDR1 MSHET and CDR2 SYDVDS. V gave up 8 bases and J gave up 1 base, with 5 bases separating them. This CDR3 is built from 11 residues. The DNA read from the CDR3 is TGTGCTAGCGGGGGGAACACAGAAGTCTTC. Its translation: CASGGNTEVF. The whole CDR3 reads CASGGNTEVFF.

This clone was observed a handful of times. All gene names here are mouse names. The sequenced CDR3 bases are TGTGCCAGCGGTGGGGACTGGGAGAACTATGCTGAGCAGTTC. Amino acid sequence: CASGGDWENYAEQF. The full CDR3 sequence reads CASGGDWENYAEQFF. The chain couples TRBV13-2 to TRBJ2-1; 9 nucleotides align to TRBD2. From the germline J gene comes the end of the CDR3, since the read stops 1 residue before it. This CDR3 has 15 amino acids. The V and J ends lost 3 bases and 1 base, in that order; junction bases with no gene match: 2. Germline V gene lookup returns CDR1 NNHNN and CDR2 SYGAGS (reference sequence).

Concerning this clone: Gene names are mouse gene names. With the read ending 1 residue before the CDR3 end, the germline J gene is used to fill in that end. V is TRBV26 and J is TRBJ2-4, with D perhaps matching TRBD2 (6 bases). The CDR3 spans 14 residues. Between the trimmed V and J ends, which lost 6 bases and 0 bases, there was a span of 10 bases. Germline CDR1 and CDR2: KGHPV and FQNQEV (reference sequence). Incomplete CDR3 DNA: TGTGCCAGCAGCCCTGGGACTAGTCAAAACACCTTGTAC. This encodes CASSPGTSQNTLY. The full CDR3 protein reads CASSPGTSQNTLYF.

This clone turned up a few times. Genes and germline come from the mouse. The chain's CDR3 is CASGDANRGNSDYTF. The DNA read from the CDR3 is TGTGCCAGCGGTGATGCCAACAGGGGCAACTCCGACTACACC. The V and J genes are TRBV13-2 and TRBJ1-2, with 7 positions matching TRBD1. Read coverage stops 1 residue before the CDR3 terminus; the germline J gene supplies the remainder. V lost 0 bases to trimming and J lost 2 bases; unmatched junction nucleotides: 4. The CDR3 is made up of 15 amino acids. Germline V lookup: CDR1 NNHNN, CDR2 SYGAGS (reference sequence).

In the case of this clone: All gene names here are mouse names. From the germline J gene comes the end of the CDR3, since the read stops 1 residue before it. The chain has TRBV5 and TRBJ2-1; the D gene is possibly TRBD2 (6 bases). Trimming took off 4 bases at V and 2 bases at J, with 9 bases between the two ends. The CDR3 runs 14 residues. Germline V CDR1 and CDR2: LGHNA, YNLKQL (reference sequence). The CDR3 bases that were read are TGTGCCAGCAGCCCCCGGGACTACTATGCTGAGCAGTTC. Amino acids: CASSPRDYYAEQF. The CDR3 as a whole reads CASSPRDYYAEQFF.

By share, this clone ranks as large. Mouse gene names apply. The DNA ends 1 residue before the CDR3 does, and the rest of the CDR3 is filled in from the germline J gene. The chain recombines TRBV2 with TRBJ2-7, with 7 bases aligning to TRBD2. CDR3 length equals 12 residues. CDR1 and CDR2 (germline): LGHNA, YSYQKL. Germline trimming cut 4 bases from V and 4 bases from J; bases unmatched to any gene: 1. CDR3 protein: CASSRWGYEQYF. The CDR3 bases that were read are TGTGCCAGCAGCCGCTGGGGGTATGAACAGTAC.

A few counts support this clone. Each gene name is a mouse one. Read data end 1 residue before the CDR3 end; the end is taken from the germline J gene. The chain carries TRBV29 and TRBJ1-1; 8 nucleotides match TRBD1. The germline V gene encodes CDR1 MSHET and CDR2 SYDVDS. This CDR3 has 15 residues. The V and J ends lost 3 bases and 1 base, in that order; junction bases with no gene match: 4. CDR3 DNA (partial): TGTGCTAGCAGTTTCACCGGGACAGGGAACACAGAAGTCTTC. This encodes CASSFTGTGNTEVF. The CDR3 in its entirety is CASSFTGTGNTEVFF.

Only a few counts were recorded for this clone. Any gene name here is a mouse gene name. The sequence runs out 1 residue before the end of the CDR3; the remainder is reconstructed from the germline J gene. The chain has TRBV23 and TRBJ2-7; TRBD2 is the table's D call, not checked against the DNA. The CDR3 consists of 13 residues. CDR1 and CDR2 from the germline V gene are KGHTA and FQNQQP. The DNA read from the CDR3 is TGCTCCAGCAGTCAATCGGGGGGGTATGAACAGTAC. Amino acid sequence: CSSSQSGGYEQY. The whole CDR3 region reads CSSSQSGGYEQYF. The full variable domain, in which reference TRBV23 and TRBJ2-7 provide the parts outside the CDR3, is DAAVTQKPRYLIKMKGQEAEMKCIPEKGHTAVFWYQQKQSKELKFLIYFQNQQPLDQIDMVKERFSAVCPSSSLCSLGIRTCEAEDSALYLCSSSQSGGYEQYFGPGTRLTVL.

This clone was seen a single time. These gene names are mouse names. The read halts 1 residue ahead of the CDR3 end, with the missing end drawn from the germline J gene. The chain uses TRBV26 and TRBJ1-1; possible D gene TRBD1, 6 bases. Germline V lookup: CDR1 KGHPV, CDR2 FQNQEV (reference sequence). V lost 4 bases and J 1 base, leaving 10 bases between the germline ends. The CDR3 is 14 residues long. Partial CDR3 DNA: TGTGCCAGCAGTCGAAGGGGACAAAACACAGAAGTCTTC. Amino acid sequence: CASSRRGQNTEVF. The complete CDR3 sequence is CASSRRGQNTEVFF. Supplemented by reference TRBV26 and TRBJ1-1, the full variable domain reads NSKVIQTPRYLVKGQGQKAKMRCIPEKGHPVVFWYQQNKNNEFKFLINFQNQEVLQQIDMTEKRFSAECPSNSPCSLEIQSSEAGDSALYLCASSRRGQNTEVFFGKGTRLTVV.

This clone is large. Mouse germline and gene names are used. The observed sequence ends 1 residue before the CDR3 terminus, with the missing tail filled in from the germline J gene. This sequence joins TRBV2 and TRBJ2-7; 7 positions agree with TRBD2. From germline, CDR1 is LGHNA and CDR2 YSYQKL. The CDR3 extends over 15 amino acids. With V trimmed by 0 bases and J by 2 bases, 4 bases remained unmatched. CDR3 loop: CASSQDMLGAYEQYF. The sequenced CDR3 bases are TGTGCCAGCAGCCAAGATATGCTGGGGGCCTATGAACAGTAC.

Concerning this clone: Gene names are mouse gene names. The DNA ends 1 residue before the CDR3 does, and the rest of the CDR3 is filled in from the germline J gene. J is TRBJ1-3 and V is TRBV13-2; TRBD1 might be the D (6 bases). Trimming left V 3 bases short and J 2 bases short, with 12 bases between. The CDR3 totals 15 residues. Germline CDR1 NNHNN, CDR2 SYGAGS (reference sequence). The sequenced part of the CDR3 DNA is TGTGCCAGCGGTGCCCACAGGGAGGCTGGAAATACGCTCTAT. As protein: CASGAHREAGNTLY. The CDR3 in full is CASGAHREAGNTLYF.

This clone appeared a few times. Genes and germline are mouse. The CDR3 here is CASSSGGGQDTQYF. The part of the CDR3 DNA that was read is TGTGCCAGCAGTTCAGGGGGCGGCCAAGACACCCAGTAC. The rearrangement uses TRBV13-3 and TRBJ2-5, with 8 bases aligning to TRBD1. Sequencing ends 1 residue short of the CDR3 end; the germline J gene provides the rest. The CDR3 has 14 residues. CDR1 and CDR2 from the germline V gene are NNHDY and SYVADS. V lost 4 bases and J lost 2; bases outside the gene matches: 3.

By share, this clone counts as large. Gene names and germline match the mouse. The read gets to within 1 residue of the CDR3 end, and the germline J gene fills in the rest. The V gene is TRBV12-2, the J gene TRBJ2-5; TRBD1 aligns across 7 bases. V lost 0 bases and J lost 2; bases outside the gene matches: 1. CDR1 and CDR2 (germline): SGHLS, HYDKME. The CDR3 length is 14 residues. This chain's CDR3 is CASSLDRAQDTQYF. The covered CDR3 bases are TGTGCCAGCTCTCTCGACAGGGCCCAAGACACCCAGTAC.

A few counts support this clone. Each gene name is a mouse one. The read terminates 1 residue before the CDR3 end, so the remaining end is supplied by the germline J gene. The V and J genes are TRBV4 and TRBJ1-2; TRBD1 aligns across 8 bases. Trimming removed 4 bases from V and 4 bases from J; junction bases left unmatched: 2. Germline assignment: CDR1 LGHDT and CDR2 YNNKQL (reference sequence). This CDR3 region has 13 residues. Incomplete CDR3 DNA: TGTGCCAGCAGCTTCGGACAGGGCTCCGACTACACC. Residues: CASSFGQGSDYT. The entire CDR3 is CASSFGQGSDYTF.

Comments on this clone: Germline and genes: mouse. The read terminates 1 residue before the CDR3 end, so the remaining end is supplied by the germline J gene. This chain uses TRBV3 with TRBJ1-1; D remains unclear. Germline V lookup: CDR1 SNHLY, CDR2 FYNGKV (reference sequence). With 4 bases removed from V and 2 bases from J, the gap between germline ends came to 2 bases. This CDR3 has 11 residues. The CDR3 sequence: CASSSNTEVFF. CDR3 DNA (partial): TGTGCCAGCAGCTCCAACACAGAAGTCTTC. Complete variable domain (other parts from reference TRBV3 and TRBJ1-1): GPKVLQIPSHQIIDMGQMVTLNCDPVSNHLYFYWYKQILGQQMEFLVNFYNGKVMEKSKLFKDQFSVERPDGSYFTLKIQPTALEDSAVYFCASSSNTEVFFGKGTRLTVV.

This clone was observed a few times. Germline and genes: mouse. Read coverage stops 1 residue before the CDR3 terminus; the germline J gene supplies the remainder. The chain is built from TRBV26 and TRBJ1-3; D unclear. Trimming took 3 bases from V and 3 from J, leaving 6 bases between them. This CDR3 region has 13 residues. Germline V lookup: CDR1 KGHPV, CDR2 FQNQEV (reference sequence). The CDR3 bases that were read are TGTGCCAGCAGTCTTGGGGATGGAAATACGCTCTAT. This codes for CASSLGDGNTLY. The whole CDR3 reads CASSLGDGNTLYF.

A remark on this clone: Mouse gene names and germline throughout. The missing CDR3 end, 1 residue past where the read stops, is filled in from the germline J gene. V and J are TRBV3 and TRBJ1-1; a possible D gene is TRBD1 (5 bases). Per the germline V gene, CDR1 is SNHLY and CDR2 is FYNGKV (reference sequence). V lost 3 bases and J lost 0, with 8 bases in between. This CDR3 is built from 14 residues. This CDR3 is CASSFWTTNTEVFF. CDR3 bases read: TGTGCCAGCAGCTTTTGGACAACAAACACAGAAGTCTTC.

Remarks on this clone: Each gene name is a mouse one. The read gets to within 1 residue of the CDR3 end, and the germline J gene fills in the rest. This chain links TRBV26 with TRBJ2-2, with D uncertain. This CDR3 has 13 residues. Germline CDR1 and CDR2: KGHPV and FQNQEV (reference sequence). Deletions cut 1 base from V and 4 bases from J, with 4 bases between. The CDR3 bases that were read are TGTGCCAGCAGTCTGTGGATCACCGGGCAGCTCTAC. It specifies CASSLWITGQLY. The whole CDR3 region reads CASSLWITGQLYF. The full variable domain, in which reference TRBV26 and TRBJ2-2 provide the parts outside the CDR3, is NSKVIQTPRYLVKGQGQKAKMRCIPEKGHPVVFWYQQNKNNEFKFLINFQNQEVLQQIDMTEKRFSAECPSNSPCSLEIQSSEAGDSALYLCASSLWITGQLYFGEGSKLTVL.

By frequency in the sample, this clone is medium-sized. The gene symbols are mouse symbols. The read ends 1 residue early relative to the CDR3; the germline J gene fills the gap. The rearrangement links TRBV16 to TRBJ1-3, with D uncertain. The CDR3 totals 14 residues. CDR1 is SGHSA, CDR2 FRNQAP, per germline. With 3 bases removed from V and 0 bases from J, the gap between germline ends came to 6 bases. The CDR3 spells CASSFQTSGNTLYF. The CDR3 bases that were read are TGTGCAAGCAGCTTCCAGACTTCTGGAAATACGCTCTAT.

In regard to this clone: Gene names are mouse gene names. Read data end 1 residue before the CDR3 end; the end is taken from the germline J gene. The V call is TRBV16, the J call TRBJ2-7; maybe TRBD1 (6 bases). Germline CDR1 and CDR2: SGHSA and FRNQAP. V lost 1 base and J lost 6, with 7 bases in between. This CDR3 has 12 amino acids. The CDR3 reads CASSLARGEQYF. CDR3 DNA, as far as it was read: TGTGCAAGCAGCTTAGCCAGGGGTGAACAGTAC.

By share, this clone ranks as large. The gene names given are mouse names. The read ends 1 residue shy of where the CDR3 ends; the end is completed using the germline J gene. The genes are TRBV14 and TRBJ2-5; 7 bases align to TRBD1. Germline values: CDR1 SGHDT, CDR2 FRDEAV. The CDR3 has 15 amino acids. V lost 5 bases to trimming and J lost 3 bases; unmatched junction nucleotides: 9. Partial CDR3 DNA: TGTGCCAGCAGCTTCCTCGGGACAGTACAAGACACCCAGTAC. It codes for CASSFLGTVQDTQY. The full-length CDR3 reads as CASSFLGTVQDTQYF.

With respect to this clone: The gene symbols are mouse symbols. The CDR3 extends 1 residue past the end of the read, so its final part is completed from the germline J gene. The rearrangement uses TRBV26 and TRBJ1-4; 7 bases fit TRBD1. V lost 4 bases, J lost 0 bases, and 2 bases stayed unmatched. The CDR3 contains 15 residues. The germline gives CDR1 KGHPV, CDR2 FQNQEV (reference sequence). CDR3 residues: CASSRQGFSNERLFF. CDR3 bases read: TGTGCCAGCAGTCGACAGGGTTTTTCCAACGAAAGATTATTT.

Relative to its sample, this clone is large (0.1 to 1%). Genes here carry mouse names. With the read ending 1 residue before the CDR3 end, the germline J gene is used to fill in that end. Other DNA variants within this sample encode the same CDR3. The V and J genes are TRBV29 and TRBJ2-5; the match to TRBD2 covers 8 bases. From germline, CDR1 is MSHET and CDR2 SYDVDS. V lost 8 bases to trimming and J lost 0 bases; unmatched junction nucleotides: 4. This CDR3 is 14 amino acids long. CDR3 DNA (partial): TGTGCTAGCGCTGGGGGGATTAACCAAGACACCCAGTAC. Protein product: CASAGGINQDTQY. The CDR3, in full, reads CASAGGINQDTQYF.

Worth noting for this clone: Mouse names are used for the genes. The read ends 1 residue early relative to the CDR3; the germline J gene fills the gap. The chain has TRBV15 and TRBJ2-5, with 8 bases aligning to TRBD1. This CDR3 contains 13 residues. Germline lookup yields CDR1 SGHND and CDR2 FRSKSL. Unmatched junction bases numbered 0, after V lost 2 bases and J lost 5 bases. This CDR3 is CASSLTGGDTQYF. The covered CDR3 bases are TGTGCCAGCAGTTTAACAGGGGGAGACACCCAGTAC. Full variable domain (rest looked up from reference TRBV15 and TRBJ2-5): DAGVTQTPRHEVAEKGQTIILKCEPVSGHNDLFWYRQTKIQGLELLSYFRSKSLMEDGGAFKDRFKAEMLNSSFSTLKIQPTEPKDSAVYLCASSLTGGDTQYFGPGTRLLVL.

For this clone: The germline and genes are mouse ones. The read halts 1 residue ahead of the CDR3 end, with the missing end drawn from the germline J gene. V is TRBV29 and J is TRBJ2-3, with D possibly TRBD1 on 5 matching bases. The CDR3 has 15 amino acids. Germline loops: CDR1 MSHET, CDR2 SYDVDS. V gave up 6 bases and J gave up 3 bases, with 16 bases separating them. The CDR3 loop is CASSPPPGMAETLYF. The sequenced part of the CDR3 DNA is TGTGCTAGCAGCCCCCCCCCAGGGATGGCAGAAACGCTGTAT.

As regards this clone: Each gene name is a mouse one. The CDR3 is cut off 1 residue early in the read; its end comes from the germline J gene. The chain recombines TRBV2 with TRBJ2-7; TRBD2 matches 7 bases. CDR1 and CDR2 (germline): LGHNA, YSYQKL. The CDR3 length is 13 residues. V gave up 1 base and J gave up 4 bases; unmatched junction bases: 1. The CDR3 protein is CASSQAGGYEQYF. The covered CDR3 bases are TGTGCCAGCAGCCAAGCTGGGGGATATGAACAGTAC.